This T cell receptor (beta chain) was documented in a study of blood T cell repertoires in COVID-19. About the study: Acute and convalescent COVID-19 samples came from the United States, Italy and Spain. In each case, the material was cDNA or gDNA derived from T cells, B-cell-depleted T cells, or PBMCs.

In the source study's methods: Estimates of nucleated cell counts were drawn from the amplification of reference gene primers. The protocol was immunoSEQ multiplex PCR, while the TCRdb copy is restricted to in-frame clones and leaves out a portion. V and J calls and clone size come straight from that table; D and trimming were deduced from the DNA. The sample includes about 94,000 clones, roughly 70% of them seen just once. A Seattle source enrolled patients during active infection and followed them longitudinally. V lost 5 bases to trimming and J lost 4 bases; unmatched junction nucleotides: 12. The CDR3 is 18 residues long. In germline, CDR1 is MDHEN, CDR2 SYDVKM.

Source material: peripheral blood. This clonotype was obtained from a man between 65 and 85 years old with COVID-19, enrolled during active disease. The gene calls are TRBV28 and TRBJ2-2, with 11 bases that match TRBD1. CDR3: CASSSPGTGGRPTGELFF. The CDR3 region has the DNA TGTGCCAGCAGTAGTCCCGGGACAGGGGGAAGACCCACCGGGGAGCTGTTTTTT.